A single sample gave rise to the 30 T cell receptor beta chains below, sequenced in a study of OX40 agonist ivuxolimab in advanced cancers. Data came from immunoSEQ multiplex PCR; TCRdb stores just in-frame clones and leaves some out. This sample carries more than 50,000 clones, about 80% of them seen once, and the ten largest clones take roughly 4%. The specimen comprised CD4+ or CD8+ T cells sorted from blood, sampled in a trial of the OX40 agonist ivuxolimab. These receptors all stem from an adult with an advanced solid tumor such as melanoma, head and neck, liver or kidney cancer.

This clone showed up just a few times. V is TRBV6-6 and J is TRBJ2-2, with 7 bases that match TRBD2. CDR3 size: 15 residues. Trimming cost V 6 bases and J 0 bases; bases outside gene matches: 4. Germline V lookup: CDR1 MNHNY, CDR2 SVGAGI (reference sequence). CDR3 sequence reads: CASSAAGANTGELFF. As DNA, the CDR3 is TGTGCCAGCAGCGCCGCGGGGGCGAACACCGGGGAGCTGTTTTTT.

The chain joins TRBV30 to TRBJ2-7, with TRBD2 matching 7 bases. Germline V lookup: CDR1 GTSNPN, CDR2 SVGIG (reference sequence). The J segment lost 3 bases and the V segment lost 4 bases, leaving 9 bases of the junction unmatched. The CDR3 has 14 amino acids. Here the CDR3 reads CAWNYGTNVYEQYF. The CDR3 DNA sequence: TGTGCCTGGAATTACGGGACTAACGTCTACGAGCAGTACTTC.

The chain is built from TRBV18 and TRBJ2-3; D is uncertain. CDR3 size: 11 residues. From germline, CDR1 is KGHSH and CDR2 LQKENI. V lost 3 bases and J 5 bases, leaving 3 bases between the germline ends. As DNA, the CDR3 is TGTGCCAGCTCACCCGGAGATACGCAGTATTTT. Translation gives CASSPGDTQYF.

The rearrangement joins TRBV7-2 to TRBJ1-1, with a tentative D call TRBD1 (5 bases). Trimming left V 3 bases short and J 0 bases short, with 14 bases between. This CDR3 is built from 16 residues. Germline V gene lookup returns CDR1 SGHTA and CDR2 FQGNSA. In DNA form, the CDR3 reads TGTGCCAGCAGCTTCAGGCGGGGGGGGATGAACACTGAAGCTTTCTTT. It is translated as CASSFRRGGMNTEAFF.

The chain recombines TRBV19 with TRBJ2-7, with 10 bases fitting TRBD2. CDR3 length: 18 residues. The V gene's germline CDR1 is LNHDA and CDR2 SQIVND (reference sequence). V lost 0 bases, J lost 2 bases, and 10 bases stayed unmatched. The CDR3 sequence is CASSIDPASGRTTYEQYF. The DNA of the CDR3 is TGTGCCAGTAGTATAGATCCGGCTAGCGGGAGAACCACCTACGAGCAGTACTTC.

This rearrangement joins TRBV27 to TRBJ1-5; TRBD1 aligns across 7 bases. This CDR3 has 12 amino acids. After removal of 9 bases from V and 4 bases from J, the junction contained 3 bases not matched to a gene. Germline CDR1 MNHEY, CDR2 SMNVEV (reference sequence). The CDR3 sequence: CASGQVNQPQHF. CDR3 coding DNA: TGTGCCAGTGGACAGGTAAATCAGCCCCAGCATTTT.

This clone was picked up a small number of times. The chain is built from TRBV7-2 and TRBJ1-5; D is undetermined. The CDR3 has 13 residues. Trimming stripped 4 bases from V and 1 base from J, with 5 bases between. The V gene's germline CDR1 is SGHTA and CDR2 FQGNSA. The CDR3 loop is CASSWASNQPQHF. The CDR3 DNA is TGTGCCAGCAGCTGGGCGAGCAATCAGCCCCAGCATTTT.

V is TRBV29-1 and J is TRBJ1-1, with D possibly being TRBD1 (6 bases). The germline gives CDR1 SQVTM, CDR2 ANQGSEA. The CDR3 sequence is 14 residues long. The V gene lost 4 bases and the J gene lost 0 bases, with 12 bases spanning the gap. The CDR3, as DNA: TGCAGCGTTGGTAAGAGGGGGGTGAACACTGAAGCTTTCTTT. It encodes CSVGKRGVNTEAFF.

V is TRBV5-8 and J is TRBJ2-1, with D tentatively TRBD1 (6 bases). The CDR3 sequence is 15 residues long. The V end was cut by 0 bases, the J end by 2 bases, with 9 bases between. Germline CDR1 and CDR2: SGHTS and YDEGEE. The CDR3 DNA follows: TGTGCCAGCAGCTTGGGGGACACCCCCTACAATGAGCAGTTCTTC. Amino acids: CASSLGDTPYNEQFF.

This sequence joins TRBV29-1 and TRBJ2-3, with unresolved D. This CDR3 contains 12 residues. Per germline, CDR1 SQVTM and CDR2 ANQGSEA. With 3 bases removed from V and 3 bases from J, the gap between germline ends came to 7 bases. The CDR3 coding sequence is TGCAGCGTTGATGTTCTGACAGATACGCAGTATTTT. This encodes CSVDVLTDTQYF.

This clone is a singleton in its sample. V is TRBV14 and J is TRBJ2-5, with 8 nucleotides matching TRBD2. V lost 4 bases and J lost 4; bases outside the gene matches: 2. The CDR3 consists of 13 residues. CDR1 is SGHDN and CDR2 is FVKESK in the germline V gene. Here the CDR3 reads CASSRGLGETQYF. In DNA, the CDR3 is TGTGCCAGCAGCCGGGGACTAGGAGAGACCCAGTACTTC.

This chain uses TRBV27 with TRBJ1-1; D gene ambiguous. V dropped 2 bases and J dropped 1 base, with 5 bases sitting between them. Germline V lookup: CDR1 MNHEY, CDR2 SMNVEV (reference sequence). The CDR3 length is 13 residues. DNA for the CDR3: TGTGCCAGCAGTTTAACCAGGAACACTGAAGCTTTCTTT. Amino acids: CASSLTRNTEAFF.

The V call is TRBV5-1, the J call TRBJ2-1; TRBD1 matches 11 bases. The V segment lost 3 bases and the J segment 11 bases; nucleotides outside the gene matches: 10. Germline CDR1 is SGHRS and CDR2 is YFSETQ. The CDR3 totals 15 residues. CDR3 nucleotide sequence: TGCGCCAGCAGCTGGGACAGGGGGGCGACAATTCAGCAGTTCTTC. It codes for CASSWDRGATIQQFF.

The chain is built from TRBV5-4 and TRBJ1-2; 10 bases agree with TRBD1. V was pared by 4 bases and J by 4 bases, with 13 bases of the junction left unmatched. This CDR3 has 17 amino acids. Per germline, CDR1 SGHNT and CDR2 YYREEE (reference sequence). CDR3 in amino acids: CASSRGTGVPAGYGYTF. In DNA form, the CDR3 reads TGTGCCAGCAGCCGGGGGACAGGGGTACCCGCAGGCTATGGCTACACCTTC.

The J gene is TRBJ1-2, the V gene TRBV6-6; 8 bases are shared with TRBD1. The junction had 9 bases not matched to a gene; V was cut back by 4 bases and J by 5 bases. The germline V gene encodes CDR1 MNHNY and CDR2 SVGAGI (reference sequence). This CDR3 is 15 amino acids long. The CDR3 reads CASSSRGQGQYGYTF. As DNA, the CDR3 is TGTGCCAGCAGTTCCCGTGGACAGGGTCAATATGGCTACACCTTC.

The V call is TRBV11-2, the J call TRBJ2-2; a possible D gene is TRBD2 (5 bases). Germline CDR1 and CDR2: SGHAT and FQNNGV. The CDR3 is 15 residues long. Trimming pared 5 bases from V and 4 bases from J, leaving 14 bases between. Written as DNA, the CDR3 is TGTGCCAGCAGCCGTTACGGGGTGGGCACCGGGGAGCTGTTTTTT. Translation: CASSRYGVGTGELFF.

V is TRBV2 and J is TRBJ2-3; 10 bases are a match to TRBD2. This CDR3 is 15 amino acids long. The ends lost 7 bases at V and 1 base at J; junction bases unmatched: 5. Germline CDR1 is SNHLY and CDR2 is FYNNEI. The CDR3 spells CASTRTSGGTDTQYF. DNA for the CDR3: TGTGCCAGCACCAGGACTAGCGGAGGCACAGATACGCAGTATTTT.

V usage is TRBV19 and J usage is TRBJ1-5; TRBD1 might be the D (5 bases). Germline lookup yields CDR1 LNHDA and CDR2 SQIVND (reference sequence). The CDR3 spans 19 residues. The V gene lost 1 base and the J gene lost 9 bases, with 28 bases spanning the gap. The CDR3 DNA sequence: TGTGCCAGTAGTATAGCCAGAAAGGACCGGGGGAGAGGTAAAGGGCCCCAGCATTTT. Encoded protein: CASSIARKDRGRGKGPQHF.

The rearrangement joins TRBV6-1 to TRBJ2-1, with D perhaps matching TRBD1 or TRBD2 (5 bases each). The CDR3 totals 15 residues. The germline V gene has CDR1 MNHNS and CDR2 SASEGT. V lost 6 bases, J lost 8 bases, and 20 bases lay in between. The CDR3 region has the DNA TGTGCCAGCAGGATCGGGACGGGCCATAAGGATGAGCAGTTCTTC. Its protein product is CASRIGTGHKDEQFF.

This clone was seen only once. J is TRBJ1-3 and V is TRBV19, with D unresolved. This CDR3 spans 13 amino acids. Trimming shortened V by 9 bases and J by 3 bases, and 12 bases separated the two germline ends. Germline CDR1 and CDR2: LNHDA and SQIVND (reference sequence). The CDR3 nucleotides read TGTGCCAGCCAATTCGCCGGTGGAAACACCATATATTTT. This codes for CASQFAGGNTIYF.

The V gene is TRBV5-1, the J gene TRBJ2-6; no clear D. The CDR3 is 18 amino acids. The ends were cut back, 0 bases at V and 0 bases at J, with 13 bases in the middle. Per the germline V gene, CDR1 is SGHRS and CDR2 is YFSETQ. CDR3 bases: TGCGCCAGCAGCTTGGAAACCAAGCTTAGCTCTGGGGCCAACGTCCTGACTTTC. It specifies CASSLETKLSSGANVLTF.

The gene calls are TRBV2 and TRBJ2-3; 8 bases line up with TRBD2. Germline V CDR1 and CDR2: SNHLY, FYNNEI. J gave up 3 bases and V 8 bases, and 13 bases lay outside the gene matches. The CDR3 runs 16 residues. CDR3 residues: CASALLAEWRTDTQYF. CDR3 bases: TGTGCCAGCGCTCTACTAGCGGAGTGGAGGACAGATACGCAGTATTTT.

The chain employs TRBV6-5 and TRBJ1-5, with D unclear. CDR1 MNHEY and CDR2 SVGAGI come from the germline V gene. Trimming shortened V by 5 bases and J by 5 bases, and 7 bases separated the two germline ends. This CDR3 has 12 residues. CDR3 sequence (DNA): TGTGCCAGCAGTCTGCTCCATCAGCCCCAGCATTTT. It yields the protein CASSLLHQPQHF.

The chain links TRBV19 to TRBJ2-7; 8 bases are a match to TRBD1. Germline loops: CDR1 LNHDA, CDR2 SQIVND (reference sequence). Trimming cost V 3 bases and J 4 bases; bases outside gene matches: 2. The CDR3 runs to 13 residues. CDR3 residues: CASSIGTGYEQYF. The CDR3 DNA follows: TGTGCCAGTAGTATTGGGACAGGTTACGAGCAGTACTTC.

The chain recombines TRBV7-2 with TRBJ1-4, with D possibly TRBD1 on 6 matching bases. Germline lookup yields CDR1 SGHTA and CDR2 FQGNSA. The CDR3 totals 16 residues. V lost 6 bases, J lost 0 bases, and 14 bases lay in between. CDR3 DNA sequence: TGTGCCAGCAGGCCCGGGGGCTTTTCAACTAATGAAAAACTGTTTTTT. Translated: CASRPGGFSTNEKLFF.

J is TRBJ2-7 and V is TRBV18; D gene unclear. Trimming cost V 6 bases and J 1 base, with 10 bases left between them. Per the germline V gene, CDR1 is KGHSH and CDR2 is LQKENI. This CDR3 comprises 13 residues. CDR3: CASSWVQSYEQYF. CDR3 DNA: TGTGCCAGCTCGTGGGTGCAGTCCTACGAGCAGTACTTC.

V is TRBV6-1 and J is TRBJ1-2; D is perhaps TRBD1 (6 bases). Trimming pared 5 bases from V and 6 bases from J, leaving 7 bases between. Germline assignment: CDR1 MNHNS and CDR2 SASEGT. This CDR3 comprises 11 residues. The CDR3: CASSRDNGYTF. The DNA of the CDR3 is TGTGCCAGCAGTAGGGACAATGGCTACACCTTC.

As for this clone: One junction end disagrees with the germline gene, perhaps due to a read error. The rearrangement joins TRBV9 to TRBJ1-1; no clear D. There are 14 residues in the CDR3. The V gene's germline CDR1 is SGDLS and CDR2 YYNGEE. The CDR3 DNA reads TGTGCCAGCAGCGTAGTAAGGGCGAACCCTGAAGCTTTCTTT. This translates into CASSVVRANPEAFF.

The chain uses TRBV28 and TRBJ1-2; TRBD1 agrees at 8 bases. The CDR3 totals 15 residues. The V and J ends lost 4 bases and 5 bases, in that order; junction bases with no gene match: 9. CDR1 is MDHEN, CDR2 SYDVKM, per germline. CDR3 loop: CASSSPGTGTYGYTF. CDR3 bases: TGTGCCAGCAGTTCTCCCGGGACAGGCACATATGGCTACACCTTC.

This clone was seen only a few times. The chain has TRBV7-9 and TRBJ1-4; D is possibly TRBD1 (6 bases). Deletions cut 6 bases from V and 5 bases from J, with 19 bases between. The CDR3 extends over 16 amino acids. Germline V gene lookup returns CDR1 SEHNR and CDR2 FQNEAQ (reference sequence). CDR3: CASSPRLAGENEKLFF. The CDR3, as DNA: TGTGCCAGCAGTCCTAGGCTGGCAGGGGAGAATGAAAAACTGTTTTTT.